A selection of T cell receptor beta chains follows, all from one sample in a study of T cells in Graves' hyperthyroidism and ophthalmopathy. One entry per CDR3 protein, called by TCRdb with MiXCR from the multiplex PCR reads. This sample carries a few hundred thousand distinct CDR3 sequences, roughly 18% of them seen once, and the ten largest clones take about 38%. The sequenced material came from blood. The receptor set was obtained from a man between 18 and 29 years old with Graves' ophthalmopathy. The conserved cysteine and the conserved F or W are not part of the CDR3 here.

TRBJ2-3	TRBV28	ASRSDRASTDTQY
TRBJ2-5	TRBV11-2	ASSLELAGGPGETQY
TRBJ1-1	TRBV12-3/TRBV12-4	ASSLRGAGTEAF
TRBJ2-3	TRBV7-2	ASSEESPDTQY
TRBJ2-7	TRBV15	ATRREVDSEQY
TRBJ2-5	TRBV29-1	SVSGRHQETQY
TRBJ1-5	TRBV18	ASSPSSHQPQH
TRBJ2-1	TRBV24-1	ATSDLASGGLNEQF
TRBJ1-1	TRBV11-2	ASSYGQMNTEAF
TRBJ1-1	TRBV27	ASSSRDGEAF
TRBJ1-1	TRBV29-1	SVERMAGTEAF
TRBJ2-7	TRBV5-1	ASRIDSYEQY
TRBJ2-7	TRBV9	ASSVAAASSYEQY
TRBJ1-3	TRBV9	ASSSRGNTIY
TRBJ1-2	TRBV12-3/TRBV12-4	ASCNWDRANYGYT
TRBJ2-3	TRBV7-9	ASSRDSSGVGTQY
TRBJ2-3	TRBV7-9	ASSLADGGLSTDTQY
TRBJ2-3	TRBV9	ASSGPTELSTDTQY
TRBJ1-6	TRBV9	ASSDRGLKTPLH
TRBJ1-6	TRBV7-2	ASSSPGQGSSPLH
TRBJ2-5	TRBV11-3	ASSRDSQPETQY
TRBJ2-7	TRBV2	ASSERGTGSAGEQY
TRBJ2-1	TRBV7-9	ASSPLGGGLLSFDEQF
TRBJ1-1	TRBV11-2	ASSQTTEAF
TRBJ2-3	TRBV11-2	ASSLAGDTGDTQY
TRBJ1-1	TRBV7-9	ASSLDSFEAF
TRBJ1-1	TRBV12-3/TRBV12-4	ASSSDLRLRPTEAF
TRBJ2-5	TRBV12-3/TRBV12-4	ASSPTGQGVEETQY
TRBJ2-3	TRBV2	ASSSVPSPTDTQY
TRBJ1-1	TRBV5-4	ASSPSWDRKYTEAF
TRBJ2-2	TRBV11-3	ASSLVQGARSGELF
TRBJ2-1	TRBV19	ASQPLAGAYNEQF
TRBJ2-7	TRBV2	ASSVRDTTYEQY
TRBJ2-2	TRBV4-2	ASSQEGDGTGELF
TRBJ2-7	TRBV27	ASSLSGGGIAGGLHEQY
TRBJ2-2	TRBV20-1	SASNSAGVSTGELF
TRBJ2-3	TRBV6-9	ASSTRTGLSTDTQY
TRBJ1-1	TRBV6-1	ASRAQGATEAF
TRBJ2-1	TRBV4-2	ASSQDPADSYNEQF
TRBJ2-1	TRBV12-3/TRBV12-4	ASSPIGQGEGEQF
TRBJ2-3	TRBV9	ASSVGRNAFGTDTQY
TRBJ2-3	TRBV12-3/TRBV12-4	ASSSDRRRRTDTQY
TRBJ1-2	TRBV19	ATKPGGLYGYT
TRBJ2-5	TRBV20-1	SARDLSGGDQETQY
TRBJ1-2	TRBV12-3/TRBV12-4	ASSRILTGDGYGYT
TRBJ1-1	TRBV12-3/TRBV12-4	ASGPPGDTEAF
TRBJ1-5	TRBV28	ASSPRGQGGQPQH
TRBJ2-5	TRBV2	ASSEGGTRRETQY
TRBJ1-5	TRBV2	ASTFRSGIDQPQH
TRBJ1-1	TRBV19	ASSIQGDREAF
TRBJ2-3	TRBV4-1	ASSPLAGGADTQY
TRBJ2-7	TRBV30	AWSDSGYEQY
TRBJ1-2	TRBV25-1	ASSEIQGPGSYGYT
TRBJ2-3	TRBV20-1	SAELAGGQFDTQY
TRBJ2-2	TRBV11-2	ASSLGTVNTLTGELF
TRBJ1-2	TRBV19	ASRYESTANYGYT
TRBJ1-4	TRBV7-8	ASSYGAGQWKLF